Described below is a single TCR beta chain sequence and its context. Its antigen is not known. Trimming left V 5 bases short and J 4 bases short, with 6 bases between. This CDR3 contains 12 residues. Germline V gene sequence: CDR1 SGHVS, CDR2 FQNEAQ. TCRdb's copy holds only in-frame clones and misses some; the assay was immunoSEQ multiplex PCR. This sample has 120,000 or so clones, with 92% found just once. The sample originates from a study of T cell responses to AZD1222 COVID-19 vaccine. The wider study: Second-dose groups at about 4 or about 12 weeks were pooled. Whole-study results and caveats: Clonal diversity was possibly underestimated; the donors were predominantly white British and more often female. Nearly half of spike-specific TCRs reportedly go after variant regions that carry no mutations. No repertoire was sampled before or during the peak T cell response, only after it.

The TCR was taken from an adult in good health. V is TRBV7-8 and J is TRBJ1-5; the D is unclear. The material sequenced was peripheral blood, taken on day 0 of AZD1222 vaccination. This CDR3 is CASSGGNQPQHF. As DNA, the CDR3 is TGTGCCAGCAGCGGAGGGAATCAGCCCCAGCATTTT.